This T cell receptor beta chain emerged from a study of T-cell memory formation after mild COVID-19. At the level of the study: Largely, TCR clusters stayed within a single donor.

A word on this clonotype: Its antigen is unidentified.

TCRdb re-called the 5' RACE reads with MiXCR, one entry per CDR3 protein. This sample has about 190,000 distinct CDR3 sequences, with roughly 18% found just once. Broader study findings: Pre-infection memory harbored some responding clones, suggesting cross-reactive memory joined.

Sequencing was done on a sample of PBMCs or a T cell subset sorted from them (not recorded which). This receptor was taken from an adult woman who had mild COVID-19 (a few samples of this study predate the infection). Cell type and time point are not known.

The CDR3 reads CASSPRGGHTNTEAFF. The CDR3, as DNA: TGTGCCAGCAGCCCAAGGGGCGGACATACAAACACTGAAGCTTTCTTT. The genes are TRBV7-9 and TRBJ1-1; TRBD1 might be the D (5 bases). Germline CDR1 SEHNR, CDR2 FQNEAQ (reference sequence). This CDR3 spans 16 amino acids. V was cut by 5 bases and J by 2 bases, with 18 bases left in between.